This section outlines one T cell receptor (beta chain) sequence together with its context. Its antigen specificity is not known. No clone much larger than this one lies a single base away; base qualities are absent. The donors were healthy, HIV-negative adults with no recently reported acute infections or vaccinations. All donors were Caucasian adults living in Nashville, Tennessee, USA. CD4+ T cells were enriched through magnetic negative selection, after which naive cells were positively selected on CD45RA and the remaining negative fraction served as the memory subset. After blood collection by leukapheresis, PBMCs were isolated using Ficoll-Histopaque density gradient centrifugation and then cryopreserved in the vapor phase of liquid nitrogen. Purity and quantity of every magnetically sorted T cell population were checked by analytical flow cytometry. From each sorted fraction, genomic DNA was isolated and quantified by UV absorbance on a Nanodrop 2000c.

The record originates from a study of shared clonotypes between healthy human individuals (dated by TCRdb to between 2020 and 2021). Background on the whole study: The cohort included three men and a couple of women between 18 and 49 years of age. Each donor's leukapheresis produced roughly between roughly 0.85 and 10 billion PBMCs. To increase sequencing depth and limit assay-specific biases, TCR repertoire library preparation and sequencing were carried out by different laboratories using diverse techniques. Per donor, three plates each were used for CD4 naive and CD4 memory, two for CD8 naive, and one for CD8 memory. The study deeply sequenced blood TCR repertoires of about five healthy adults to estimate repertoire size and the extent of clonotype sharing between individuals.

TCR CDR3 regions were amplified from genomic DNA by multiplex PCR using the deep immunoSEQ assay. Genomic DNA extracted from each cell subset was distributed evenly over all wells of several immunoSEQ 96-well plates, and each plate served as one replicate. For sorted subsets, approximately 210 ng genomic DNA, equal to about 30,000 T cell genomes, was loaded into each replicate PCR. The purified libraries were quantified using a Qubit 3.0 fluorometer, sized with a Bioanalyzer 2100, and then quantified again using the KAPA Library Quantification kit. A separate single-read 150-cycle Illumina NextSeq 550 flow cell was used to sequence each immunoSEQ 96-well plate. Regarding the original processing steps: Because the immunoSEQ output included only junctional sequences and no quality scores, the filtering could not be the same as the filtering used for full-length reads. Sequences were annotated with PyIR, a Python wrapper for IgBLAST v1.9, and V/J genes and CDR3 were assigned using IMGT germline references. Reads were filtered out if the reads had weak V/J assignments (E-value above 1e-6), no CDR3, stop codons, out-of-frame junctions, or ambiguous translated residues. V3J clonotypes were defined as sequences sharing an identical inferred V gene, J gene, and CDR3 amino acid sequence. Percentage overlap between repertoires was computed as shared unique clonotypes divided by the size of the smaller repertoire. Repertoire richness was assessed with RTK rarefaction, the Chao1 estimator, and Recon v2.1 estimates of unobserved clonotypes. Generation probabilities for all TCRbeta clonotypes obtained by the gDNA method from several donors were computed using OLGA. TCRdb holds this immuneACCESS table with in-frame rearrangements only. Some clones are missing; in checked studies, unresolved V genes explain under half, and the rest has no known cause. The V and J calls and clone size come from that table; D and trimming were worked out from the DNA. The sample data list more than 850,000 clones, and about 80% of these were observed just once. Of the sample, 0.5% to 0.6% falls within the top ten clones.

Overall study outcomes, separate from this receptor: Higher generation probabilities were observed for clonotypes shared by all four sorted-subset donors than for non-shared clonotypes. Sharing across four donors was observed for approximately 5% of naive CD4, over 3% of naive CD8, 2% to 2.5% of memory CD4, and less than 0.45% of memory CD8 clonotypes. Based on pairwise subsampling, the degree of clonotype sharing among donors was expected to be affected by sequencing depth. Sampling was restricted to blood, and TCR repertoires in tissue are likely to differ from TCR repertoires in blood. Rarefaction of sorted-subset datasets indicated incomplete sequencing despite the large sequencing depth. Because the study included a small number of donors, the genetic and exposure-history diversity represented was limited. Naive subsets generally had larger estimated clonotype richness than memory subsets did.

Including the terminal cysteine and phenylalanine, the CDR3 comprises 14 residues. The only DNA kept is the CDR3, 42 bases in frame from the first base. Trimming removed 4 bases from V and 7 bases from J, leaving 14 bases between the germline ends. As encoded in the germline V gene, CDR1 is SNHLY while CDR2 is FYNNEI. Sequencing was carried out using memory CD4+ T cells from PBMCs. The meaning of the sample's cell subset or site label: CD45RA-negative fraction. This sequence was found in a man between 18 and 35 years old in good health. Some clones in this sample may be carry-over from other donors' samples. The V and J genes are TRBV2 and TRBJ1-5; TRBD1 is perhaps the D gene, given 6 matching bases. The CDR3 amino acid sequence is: CASSAGALNQPQHF. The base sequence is TGTGCCAGCAGTGCGGGGGCGCTTAACCAGCCCCAGCATTTT. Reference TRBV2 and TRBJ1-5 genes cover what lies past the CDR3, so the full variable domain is EPEVTQTPSHQVTQMGQEVILRCVPISNHLYFYWYRQILGQKVEFLVSFYNNEISEKSEIFDDQFSVERPDGSNFTLKIRSTKLEDSAMYFCASSAGALNQPQHFGDGTRLSIL.